The T cell receptor beta chain described here comes from a study of T cell responses to AZD1222 COVID-19 vaccine. Looked up from germline, CDR1 is SGHDN and CDR2 is FVKESK. Trimming cost V 5 bases and J 0 bases, with 15 bases left between them. CDR3 length: 16 residues. Sequenced by immunoSEQ multiplex PCR; TCRdb stores in-frame clones only, minus some. This table holds tens of thousands of clones, approximately 85% found once. The V gene is TRBV14, the J gene TRBJ2-3; a weak D match, TRBD2 (6 bases). Sequencing used peripheral blood, obtained on day 0 of MenACWY control vaccination. This receptor was obtained from an adult in good health. The CDR3 loop reads CASSKNKAGSTDTQYF. The CDR3 DNA sequence: TGTGCCAGCAGCAAAAACAAAGCGGGTAGCACAGATACGCAGTATTTT.